The TCR beta chain described here comes from a study of blood T cell repertoires in COVID-19. Study context: Samples representing acute and convalescent COVID-19 were sourced from the United States, Italy and Spain. PBMCs, B-cell-depleted T cells, or T cells were the source of the cDNA or gDNA that made up the material.

The CDR3 is 13 residues long. Germline V gives CDR1 WNHNN, CDR2 SYGVQD (reference sequence). V was trimmed by 5 bases and J by 5 bases, leaving 11 bases between them. Original processing notes: Reference gene primers were amplified, and this amplification served to estimate nucleated cell counts. The method was immunoSEQ multiplex PCR; TCRdb's version includes in-frame clones alone and lacks a portion of them. The V and J calls and the clone size are those of that table, but D and trimming were determined from the DNA. The table records about 210,000 clones, 80% to 90% of them present only once. Source material: peripheral blood. The chain links TRBV10-1 to TRBJ2-3; D not certain. This sequence was found in a woman aged 45-59 years with acute or convalescent COVID-19. CDR3 in DNA: TGCGCCAGCAGTTTCTCATCGGGAGATACGCAGTATTTT. Protein product: CASSFSSGDTQYF.